A selection of T cell receptor beta chains follows, all from one sample in a study of cytomegalovirus exposure and HLA in healthy donors. TCRdb's table, derived via immunoSEQ multiplex PCR, lists solely in-frame clones and lacks some. The sample contains some 66,000 clones, 60% to 80% of which appear only once. The sequenced sample was PBMCs. These receptors originate from a man aged 55 to 70 in good health and CMV-seropositive. CDR3s include the opening cysteine and the closing phenylalanine or tryptophan. The D gene is left open where the match is weak. Not every row has a clone size; where given, it reads once, few, many or a size class.

TRBV23-1,TRBJ1-1,once,TRBD1,CASSQEGAKNTEAFF,TGCGCCAGCAGTCAAGAGGGGGCGAAGAACACTGAAGCTTTCTTT
TRBV7-2,TRBJ2-3,.,.,CASSLGLAVDTQYF,TGTGCCAGCAGCTTAGGCCTGGCGGTAGATACGCAGTATTTT
TRBV7-8,TRBJ2-1,.,TRBD2,CASSLVGGRASYNEQFF,TGTGCCAGCAGCTTAGTAGGCGGGAGGGCCTCCTACAATGAGCAGTTCTTC
TRBV6-5,TRBJ2-7,.,.,CASRGTLNYEQYF,TGTGCCAGCAGAGGGACTCTCAACTACGAGCAATACTTC
TRBV5-4,TRBJ1-1,.,TRBD1,CASSLDRGAPFF,TGTGCCAGCAGCTTGGACAGGGGGGCGCCGTTCTTT
TRBV9,TRBJ2-3,.,TRBD2,CASSVAPSGTSTDTQYF,TGTGCCAGCAGCGTAGCTCCTAGCGGCACTAGCACAGATACGCAGTATTTT
TRBV29-1,TRBJ2-1,.,TRBD2,CSVRRSGGAGEQFF,TGCAGCGTCCGACGAAGCGGGGGGGCAGGTGAGCAGTTCTTC
TRBV5-1,TRBJ2-2,.,.,CASSLAVTLNTGELFF,TGCGCCAGCAGCTTGGCAGTGACACTTAACACCGGGGAGCTGTTTTTT
TRBV29-1,TRBJ1-1,.,.,CSVSPRGNTEAFF,TGCAGCGTATCACCCAGGGGAAACACTGAAGCTTTCTTT
TRBV7-2,TRBJ2-3,.,TRBD2,CASSGQRGVTDTQYF,TGTGCCAGCAGCGGCCAGCGGGGGGTCACAGATACGCAGTATTTT
TRBV6-1,TRBJ2-3,.,.,CASGHGQGGTDTQYF,TGTGCCAGCGGTCACGGGCAGGGTGGCACAGATACGCAGTATTTT
TRBV19,TRBJ2-1,.,.,CASSPSRLESNEQFF,TGTGCCAGTAGTCCCTCCCGGTTGGAGAGCAATGAGCAGTTCTTC
TRBV2,TRBJ1-4,few,TRBD1,CASRPGQTNEKLFF,TGTGCCAGCAGACCGGGACAGACTAATGAAAAACTGTTTTTT
TRBV7-6,TRBJ2-7,.,TRBD1,CASSARQGGGYEQYF,TGTGCCAGCAGCGCGCGACAGGGGGGAGGCTACGAGCAGTACTTC
TRBV19,TRBJ1-1,once,TRBD1,CASSTKTGLDTEAFF,TGTGCCAGTAGTACAAAGACAGGGCTTGACACTGAAGCTTTCTTT
TRBV6-5,TRBJ1-5,once,.,CATPGGTLNQPQHF,TGTGCCACCCCCGGCGGAACCTTGAATCAGCCCCAGCATTTT
TRBV6-4,TRBJ2-3,.,TRBD2,CASSESGNGDTQYF,TGTGCCAGCAGTGAGAGCGGGAATGGAGATACGCAGTATTTT
TRBV4-2,TRBJ1-4,.,.,CASSQVGQGNNEKLFF,TGTGCCAGCAGCCAAGTCGGGCAGGGCAACAATGAAAAACTGTTTTTT
TRBV5-4,TRBJ2-1,.,TRBD1,CASSLSGQGILDEQFF,TGTGCCAGCAGCTTATCGGGACAGGGGATTTTGGATGAGCAGTTCTTC
TRBV19,TRBJ2-3,.,TRBD1,CASQDRYTDTQYF,TGTGCCAGCCAGGACAGGTACACAGATACGCAGTATTTT
TRBV27,TRBJ1-2,once,TRBD1,CASRRITGGLLSGYTF,TGTGCCAGCAGACGCATTACAGGGGGCTTATTGAGTGGCTACACCTTC
TRBV5-1,TRBJ2-1,.,.,CASSGGADNEQFF,TGCGCCAGCAGCGGCGGGGCCGACAATGAGCAGTTCTTC
TRBV27,TRBJ2-7,.,TRBD1,CASSLAVGTGVNEQYF,TGTGCCAGCAGTTTGGCGGTCGGGACAGGGGTCAACGAGCAGTACTTC
TRBV5-1,TRBJ2-1,few,TRBD2,CASSKGLDNEQFF,TGCGCCAGCAGCAAGGGACTAGACAATGAGCAGTTCTTC
TRBV5-4,TRBJ2-4,.,TRBD1,CASSQGQGAAKNIQYF,TGTGCCAGCAGCCAGGGACAGGGGGCAGCCAAAAACATTCAGTACTTC
TRBV13,TRBJ1-1,few,.,CASSLRITGSTEAFF,TGTGCCAGCAGCTTAAGAATCACAGGGAGCACTGAAGCTTTCTTT
TRBV5-4,TRBJ2-7,once,TRBD1,CASSFSGGSYEQYF,TGTGCCAGCAGCTTTTCAGGGGGCTCATACGAGCAGTACTTC
TRBV5-1,TRBJ1-2,.,TRBD1,CASSLDPGQSNYGYTF,TGCGCCAGCAGCTTGGATCCGGGACAGAGTAACTATGGCTACACCTTC
TRBV9,TRBJ2-1,.,TRBD2,CASSVGGGASNEQFF,TGTGCCAGCAGCGTGGGCGGGGGGGCCAGTAATGAGCAGTTCTTC
TRBV29-1,TRBJ2-5,.,.,CSVEMSLETQYF,TGCAGCGTTGAAATGAGTTTAGAGACCCAGTACTTC
TRBV6-1,TRBJ2-5,once,.,CASSRQLETQYF,TGTGCCAGCAGCAGACAGTTAGAGACCCAGTACTTC
TRBV5-6,TRBJ2-5,once,TRBD2,CASSSRLAGGPVETQYF,TGTGCCAGCAGTTCCCGACTAGCGGGGGGGCCGGTGGAGACCCAGTACTTC
TRBV11-2,TRBJ1-6,once,.,CASSHRLSSYNSPLHF,TGTGCCAGCAGCCACAGGTTAAGCTCCTATAATTCACCCCTCCACTTT
TRBV5-6,TRBJ2-3,.,TRBD2,CASSFWELAGTDTQYF,TGTGCCAGCAGCTTTTGGGAACTAGCGGGCACAGATACGCAGTATTTT
TRBV19,TRBJ2-2,.,TRBD1,CASAQGARTGELFF,TGTGCCAGCGCACAGGGGGCCCGCACCGGGGAGCTGTTTTTT